These T cell receptor beta chains were read from a single sample in a study of blood T cell repertoires in COVID-19. Sequencing was performed with immunoSEQ multiplex PCR; in TCRdb, only in-frame clones are kept and a portion is missing. The sample has more than 200,000 clones; approximately 79% are singletons. What was sequenced was peripheral blood. Receptor source: a woman in her forties with active or convalescent COVID-19. The CDR3 runs from the conserved cysteine through the conserved F or W. Each record gives: V gene, J gene, clone size, D gene, CDR3 length, CDR3 DNA, CDR3 protein. A D gene is named only where the DNA matches it firmly. Where a row states a size, it is once, few, many or the class of an expanded clone; other rows omit it.

v_gene: TRBV5-8; j_gene: TRBJ2-1; abundance: NA; d_gene: NA; len: 14; CDR3nt: TGTGCCAGCATCCCAAGGGGGTCCCACAATGAGCAGTTCTTC; CDR3aa: CASIPRGSHNEQFF
v_gene: TRBV12-5; j_gene: TRBJ1-1; abundance: NA; d_gene: NA; len: 13; CDR3nt: TGTGCTAGTGAGGGGCGGGGGAGGTCTGAAGCTTTCTTT; CDR3aa: CASEGRGRSEAFF
v_gene: TRBV7-9; j_gene: TRBJ1-5; abundance: NA; d_gene: NA; len: 14; CDR3nt: TGTGCCAGCGACTCCCGGTATAGCAATCAGCCCCAGCATTTT; CDR3aa: CASDSRYSNQPQHF
v_gene: TRBV5-4; j_gene: TRBJ1-2; abundance: NA; d_gene: TRBD1; len: 14; CDR3nt: TGTGCCAGTGGACAGGGGGGAACTAACTATGGCTACACCTTC; CDR3aa: CASGQGGTNYGYTF
v_gene: TRBV6-5; j_gene: TRBJ1-2; abundance: many; d_gene: TRBD1; len: 16; CDR3nt: TGTGCCAGCAGTTACCTACGGACAGGGGGAGGCTATGGCTACACCTTC; CDR3aa: CASSYLRTGGGYGYTF
v_gene: TRBV7-6; j_gene: TRBJ1-2; abundance: NA; d_gene: NA; len: 15; CDR3nt: TGTGCCAGCAGCTTATTTCAGGAGGGAAGCGATGGCTACACCTTC; CDR3aa: CASSLFQEGSDGYTF
v_gene: TRBV5-5; j_gene: TRBJ2-4; abundance: NA; d_gene: TRBD2; len: 14; CDR3nt: TGTGCCAGCAGCCTACTAGCGGGGGGGAACATTCAGTACTTC; CDR3aa: CASSLLAGGNIQYF
v_gene: TRBV28; j_gene: TRBJ1-3; abundance: NA; d_gene: NA; len: 14; CDR3nt: TGTGCCAGCAGTTTAGGTGGGCAAGGAAACACCATATATTTT; CDR3aa: CASSLGGQGNTIYF
v_gene: TRBV28; j_gene: TRBJ2-3; abundance: NA; d_gene: TRBD1; len: 14; CDR3nt: TGTGCCAGCGGCAGGACAGGGGGTTTGAATACGCAGTATTTT; CDR3aa: CASGRTGGLNTQYF
v_gene: TRBV9; j_gene: TRBJ1-2; abundance: NA; d_gene: TRBD1; len: 13; CDR3nt: TGTGCCAGCAGCATGACAGGGACGGTAGGCTACACCTTC; CDR3aa: CASSMTGTVGYTF
v_gene: TRBV6-6; j_gene: TRBJ1-4; abundance: NA; d_gene: TRBD1; len: 14; CDR3nt: TGTGCCAGCACCGCAGGGGGCGCGAGTGAAAAACTGTTTTTT; CDR3aa: CASTAGGASEKLFF
v_gene: TRBV10-3; j_gene: TRBJ1-3; abundance: NA; d_gene: NA; len: 15; CDR3nt: TGTGCCATCAGCCCCACAGGGTATTCTGGAAACACCATATATTTT; CDR3aa: CAISPTGYSGNTIYF
v_gene: TRBV28; j_gene: TRBJ1-5; abundance: NA; d_gene: NA; len: 12; CDR3nt: TGTGCCAGCACACGGGAGGATCAGCCCCAGCATTTT; CDR3aa: CASTREDQPQHF
v_gene: TRBV20-1; j_gene: TRBJ1-6; abundance: few; d_gene: TRBD1; len: 13; CDR3nt: TGCAGTGCTAGTCCCAGGGGGTCTTCACCCCTCCACTTT; CDR3aa: CSASPRGSSPLHF
v_gene: TRBV14; j_gene: TRBJ1-6; abundance: NA; d_gene: NA; len: 15; CDR3nt: TGTGCCAGCAGCCAGTGGACAGACTTTAATTCACCCCTCCACTTT; CDR3aa: CASSQWTDFNSPLHF
v_gene: TRBV9; j_gene: TRBJ2-5; abundance: NA; d_gene: NA; len: 12; CDR3nt: TGTGCCAGCAGCCCCCAGGATGAAACCCAGTACTTC; CDR3aa: CASSPQDETQYF
v_gene: TRBV29-1; j_gene: TRBJ1-2; abundance: few; d_gene: NA; len: 14; CDR3nt: TGCAGCGTTGTCGGGAGGCAGGGAGGCTATGGCTACACCTTC; CDR3aa: CSVVGRQGGYGYTF